This TCR beta chain came from a study of glioma-infiltrating T cells (dated by TCRdb to the mid-2010s). Background on the whole study: Low-grade gliomas were WHO grade II oligodendrogliomas or astrocytomas, and glioblastomas were WHO grade IV tumors sampled at initial rather than recurrent diagnosis. Before surgery, glioma patients were given dexamethasone for six or fewer days. Blood libraries targeted roughly 4- to 11-fold sequencing coverage of about a million peripheral T cells. The study sequenced TCR alpha- and beta-chain repertoires from glioma tissue, from non-neoplastic brain tissue and from matched peripheral blood mononuclear cells. To gauge divergence between tissue and blood T-cell populations, every tissue-infiltrating repertoire was compared against the peripheral blood repertoire from the same patient. Three low-grade glioma patients, seven to nine primary glioblastoma patients, and three non-glioma patients who contributed non-neoplastic brain tissue made up the paired cohort. The paper's findings and limits, for the study overall: VJ-independent divergence between tissue and blood was lower than expected in non-neoplastic patients but higher than expected in all gliomas, particularly low-grade gliomas. Very few CDR3 sequences were shared between tissue and blood, attributed to high CDR3 diversity and limited sampling. Patients with low tissue-blood divergence were marked by a signature set of shared blood CDR3 motifs, and that set was depleted in highly divergent patients. Group comparisons rested on small numbers: three non-neoplastic, three low-grade glioma and fewer than 10 glioblastoma patients.

Immediately after resection, surgical brain or tumor specimens were cryofrozen in liquid nitrogen, with peripheral blood cells collected concurrently. This clonotype has a count of ten or more. What this receptor recognizes is not known. No much larger clone is present one base from it, and per-base qualities are unavailable. V is pruned by 5 bases and J by 5 bases, leaving 7 bases of the junction without a gene match. The germline V gene (reference sequence) supplies CDR1 MNHEY and CDR2 SMNVEV. CDR3 length: 15 amino acids, cysteine to phenylalanine. Only the CDR3 DNA is retained, 45 bases long and in frame from the first base. TCR alpha and beta CDR3 regions were amplified with the iRepertoire nested amplicon-rescue multiplex PCR (arm-PCR) platform from RNA. The input for one-step reverse transcription and amplification was about 95-450 ng of either tissue mRNA or PBMC total RNA. Following bead purification, Illumina adapters were added by a secondary multiplex PCR, and libraries between 200 and 400 bp were gel-purified. Internal 6-nucleotide barcodes were carried by the libraries and were used for demultiplexing. Libraries were sequenced on an Illumina MiSeq with 2x220 or 2x250 nucleotide paired-end reads. The paper's processing steps were these. Paired reads were merged with FLASH 1.2.11 and aligned to the GRCh37 human genome with BWA-MEM before extracting TRA and TRB reads. V and J assignment used an IMGT-derived reference of cassette sequences and CDR3 motifs that included pseudogenes. Three-frame translation of reads was performed, and productive CDR3s were defined as those with a C...FGXG motif and no stop codons. Clonotypes were defined as unique combinations of V-J cassette pair and CDR3 amino acid sequence. Filtering of reads was based on Hamming distance, with the threshold set by the sequence error rate of each sample in mapped regions. The raw public data were reprocessed by TCRdb itself: fastp quality trimming at Q25, MiXCR clonotype calling, in-frame beta chains only. Every entry covers one CDR3 protein and lists the most common genes and DNA from its rows. The V and J calls reflect TCRdb's pipeline rather than the authors' work. In all, the sample holds a few hundred thousand distinct CDR3 sequences, and 41% of those were seen once. The biggest ten clones account for around 12% of the sample.

The specimen sequenced was glioma tissue, nonneoplastic brain tissue, or PBMCs (not recorded which). The V and J segments used are TRBV27 and TRBJ1-5, with 9 bases aligning to TRBD1. This receptor was taken from a human donor with low-grade glioma or glioblastoma, undergoing nonglioma brain surgery, or in good health (not recorded which). At the DNA level, the sequence is TGTGCCAGCAGTCCTTGGACAGGGGAGGATCAGCCCCAGCATTTT. Translated, this gives CASSPWTGEDQPQHF.